This TCR beta chain stems from a study of cytomegalovirus exposure and HLA in healthy donors. In germline, CDR1 is LNHDA, CDR2 SQIVND (reference sequence). V dropped 6 bases and J dropped 4; count of bases not matched to a gene: 9. The length of the CDR3 is 17 residues. Study-wide results and limits: Testing in vitro showed a few CMV-associated chains specific for CMV antigens. The study recorded 150 to 200 TCR beta chains that were cytomegalovirus-associated.

Donors were drawn from the approximately 120-subject validation cohort, separate from the 666-subject first cohort. This clone was detected once. Antigen: not known. The protocol was immunoSEQ multiplex PCR, while the TCRdb copy is restricted to in-frame clones and leaves out a portion. The data hold 95,000 to 120,000 clones, with approximately 94% observed a single time. The sequencing input was PBMCs. The chain joins TRBV19 to TRBJ2-1; 13 bases match TRBD2. The sequence came from a woman between 18 and 29 years old in good health and CMV-seronegative. CDR3 sequence: CASSKTSGGVLYNEQFF. The CDR3 nucleotides are TGTGCCAGTAGCAAAACTAGCGGGGGGGTACTTTACAATGAGCAGTTCTTC.